This TCR beta chain was found in a study of T cells after yellow fever vaccination. After removal of 0 bases from V and 2 bases from J, the junction contained 3 bases not matched to a gene. Germline CDR1 reads MNHEY; CDR2 reads SVGAGI. The CDR3 has 15 amino acids. TCRdb redid the calling of the 5' RACE reads with MiXCR, one entry per CDR3 protein. There are 100,000 to 150,000 distinct CDR3 sequences in the sample; around 7.2% occur only once, and around 2.6% lies in the top ten. This clonotype came up many times. J is TRBJ2-5 and V is TRBV6-5; 7 bases match TRBD1. The receptor's source is a man aged 18 to 30 who received the YFV17D yellow fever vaccine. The sample consisted of CD4+ T cells sorted from PBMCs, taken roughly 45 days after the first yellow fever vaccination. CDR3 sequence: CASSYSQGVQETQYF. CDR3 nucleotide sequence: TGTGCCAGCAGTTACTCCCAGGGGGTTCAAGAGACCCAGTACTTC.